A single sample is the source of the 10 T cell receptor beta chains below, sequenced in a study of metastatic and nonmetastatic thyroid tumors. Prior to thyroid surgery, none of the patients had received any treatment. With MiXCR, TCRdb reprocessed the PCR reads. The sample consists of under 30,000 clones, around 14% of them appearing once. The sequencing sample was made of blood. The source is a male donor with papillary thyroid cancer or a benign thyroid nodule (not recorded which). Some clones in this sample may be carry-over from other donors' samples.

The rearrangement links TRBV4-1 to TRBJ2-1, with unresolved D. The CDR3 sequence is 16 residues long. Germline lookup yields CDR1 MGHRA and CDR2 YSYEKL. With 4 bases removed from V and 3 bases from J, the gap between germline ends came to 16 bases. The CDR3 DNA reads TGCGCCAGCAGCCGGTCCCCCCAGCGCGGCTACAATGAGCAGTTCTTC. Its translation: CASSRSPQRGYNEQFF.

Many counts were recorded for this clone. V gene TRBV2 combines with J gene TRBJ1-3, with D unclear. The germline gives CDR1 SNHLY, CDR2 FYNNEI. V was pared by 2 bases and J by 0 bases, with 8 bases between. This CDR3 has 15 amino acids. The CDR3, as DNA: TGTGCCAGCAGTGAAACGGTGGGCTCTGGAAACACCATATATTTT. Its protein is CASSETVGSGNTIYF.

In its sample, this clone was seen many times. The V and J genes are TRBV5-4 and TRBJ2-2; D perhaps matches TRBD2 (5 bases). V lost 2 bases, J lost 6 bases, and 17 bases lay in between. Germline CDR1 reads SGHNT; CDR2 reads YYREEE (reference sequence). The CDR3 is 16 amino acids. The CDR3 sequence: CASSFGGETLAGELFF. CDR3 sequence (DNA): TGTGCCAGCAGCTTCGGTGGGGAGACCTTGGCCGGGGAGCTGTTTTTT. The variable domain in full, with the rest retrieved from reference TRBV5-4 and TRBJ2-2, is ETGVTQSPTHLIKTRGQQVTLRCSSQSGHNTVSWYQQALGQGPQFIFQYYREEENGRGNFPPRFSGLQFPNYSSELNVNALELDDSALYLCASSFGGETLAGELFFGEGSRLTVL.

V gene TRBV12-3 or TRBV12-4 combines with J gene TRBJ2-7; maybe TRBD2 (5 bases). Trimming shortened V by 5 bases and J by 9 bases, and 20 bases separated the two germline ends. The CDR3 consists of 14 residues. CDR3 nucleotide sequence: TGTGCCAGCAGTAGGATTCCTCTACGAGAGGGGCAGTACTTC. Amino acids: CASSRIPLREGQYF.

This clone was seen ten or more times. The chain is built from TRBV5-5 and TRBJ1-5; the D gene is possibly TRBD1 (5 bases). The length of the CDR3 is 14 residues. Trimming took off 0 bases at V and 7 bases at J, with 11 bases between the two ends. Germline values: CDR1 SGHKS, CDR2 YYEKEE (reference sequence). Here the CDR3 reads CASSLAPGNQPQHF. The CDR3 DNA is TGTGCCAGCAGCTTGGCTCCAGGGAACCAGCCCCAGCATTTT.

The table lists this clone with many counts. The chain carries TRBV18 and TRBJ1-2, with a tentative D call TRBD1 (5 bases). The germline CDR1 and CDR2 sequences are KGHSH and LQKENI. The CDR3 loop spans 15 amino acids. V was pared by 3 bases and J by 2 bases, with 13 bases between. DNA of the CDR3: TGTGCCAGCTCACCGACACTTCACAGGAACTATGGCTACACCTTC. Translating it yields CASSPTLHRNYGYTF.

This clone was detected many times. A read error may explain this, as a much larger clone is one base away. The CDR3 is CVSSQTRTGPGSYTF. CDR3 DNA sequence: TGTGTCAGCAGCCAGACAAGGACGGGGCCCGGGAGCTACACCTTC. The chain uses TRBV3-1 and TRBJ1-2, with D possibly TRBD1 on 5 matching bases. Germline CDR1 is LGHDT and CDR2 is YNNKEL (reference sequence). The CDR3 loop spans 15 amino acids.

Many counts were recorded for this clone. The chain is built from TRBV11-3 and TRBJ2-7; TRBD2 matches at 7 bases. After removal of 4 bases from V and 0 bases from J, the junction contained 6 bases not matched to a gene. CDR1 SGHNT and CDR2 YENEEA come from the germline V gene. This CDR3 has 15 residues. CDR3 residues: CASSSRETPSYEQYF. The CDR3 DNA follows: TGTGCCAGCAGCTCGCGGGAGACTCCCTCCTACGAGCAGTACTTC.

This clone was detected many times. The chain carries TRBV9 and TRBJ2-6; the match to TRBD2 covers 11 bases. CDR1 and CDR2 from the germline V gene are SGDLS and YYNGEE. The CDR3 has 18 residues. The V gene end was trimmed by 5 bases and the J gene end by 4 bases; junction bases not matched to a gene: 11. The CDR3 nucleotides read TGTGCCAGCAGTCCTGGACTAGCGGGCCTGCGGGGGGCCAACGTCCTGACTTTC. Translating gives CASSPGLAGLRGANVLTF.

The table lists this clone with a few counts. A much larger clone is a single base away; this may be a read error. The chain has TRBV19 and TRBJ2-3; a possible D gene is TRBD1 (6 bases). V gave up 7 bases and J gave up 5 bases, with 13 bases separating them. This CDR3 region has 13 residues. Germline CDR1 LNHDA, CDR2 SQIVND (reference sequence). CDR3 nucleotides: TGTGCCAGTACCCGGTTAGGGGGAGATACGCAGTATTTT. Amino acids: CASTRLGGDTQYF. Based on the CDR3 plus reference TRBV19 and TRBJ2-3, the full variable domain is DGGITQSPKYLFRKEGQNVTLSCEQNLNHDAMYWYRQDPGQGLRLIYYSQIVNDFQKGDIAEGYSVSREKKESFPLTVTSAQKNPTAFYLCASTRLGGDTQYFGPGTRLTVL.